This T cell receptor (beta chain) stems from a study of graft-versus-host responses after intestinal transplantation. Study-level points and caveats: GvH clones were found in recipient marrow; some appeared first in ileum or blood.

Repertoires were generated with immunoSEQ multiplex PCR, while TCRdb's copy carries only in-frame clones and drops some. The sample consists of tens of thousands of clones, 60% to 85% of them appearing once. This CDR3 spans 17 amino acids. V gave up 5 bases and J gave up 2 bases; unmatched junction bases: 13. Germline CDR1 reads SGHTA; CDR2 reads FQGNSA. A note on this clone: Its target is unknown.

Grafts had their tissue processed, releasing intraepithelial and lamina propria lymphocytes. The rearrangement links TRBV7-2 to TRBJ1-2; TRBD1 agrees at 8 bases. This clonotype was sampled from a human patient who received an intestinal transplant, so some T cells may come from the graft donor. This specimen was ileum tissue, taken 98 days after intestinal transplantation. The CDR3 DNA reads as TGTGCCAGCAGCGCCCCCCCAAATGGACAGGGAAACTATGGCTACACCTTC. It codes for CASSAPPNGQGNYGYTF.